This T cell receptor (beta chain) was identified during a study of identical twins. General study results and limits: Findings came from cross-sectional statistics, without long-term follow-up of donors.

Concerning this clonotype: What it binds is not known.

This CDR3 has 12 amino acids. Germline values: CDR1 LNHDA, CDR2 SQIVND (reference sequence). V shed 9 bases and J shed 7 bases, with 13 bases lying between them. MiXCR, run by TCRdb on the 5' RACE reads, gives a single entry per CDR3 protein. The sample has hundreds of thousands of distinct CDR3 sequences; roughly 20% are singletons. Another study also made use of these data, one on T cells expressing NK-cell markers. That paper notes: About 1.0-8% of CD8+ T cells in six or seven donors belonged to dominant NKG2C+ clonotypes.

This TCR was sampled from a woman aged 18 to 35 in good health. What was sequenced was PBMCs. The rearrangement links TRBV19 to TRBJ2-1; D unclear. CDR3 bases: TGTGCCAGCCACGGACCCGGAAATGAGCAGTTCTTC. Amino acids: CASHGPGNEQFF.